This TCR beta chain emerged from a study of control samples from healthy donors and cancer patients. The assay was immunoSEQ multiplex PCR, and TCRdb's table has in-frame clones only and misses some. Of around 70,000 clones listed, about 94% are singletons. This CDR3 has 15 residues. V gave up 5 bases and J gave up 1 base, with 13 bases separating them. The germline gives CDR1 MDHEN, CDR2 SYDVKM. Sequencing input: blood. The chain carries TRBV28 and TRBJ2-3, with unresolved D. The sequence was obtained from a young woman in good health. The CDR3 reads CASSPIPQGTDTQYF. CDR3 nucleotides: TGTGCCAGCAGTCCCATCCCGCAGGGCACAGATACGCAGTATTTT.